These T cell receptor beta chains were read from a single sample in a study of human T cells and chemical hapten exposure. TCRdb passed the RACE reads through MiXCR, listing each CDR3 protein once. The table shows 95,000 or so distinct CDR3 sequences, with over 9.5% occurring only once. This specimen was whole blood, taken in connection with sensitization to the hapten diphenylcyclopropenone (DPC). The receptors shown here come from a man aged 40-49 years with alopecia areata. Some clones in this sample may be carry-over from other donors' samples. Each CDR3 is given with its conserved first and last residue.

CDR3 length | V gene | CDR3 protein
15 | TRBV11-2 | CASSINPGQGLGQYF
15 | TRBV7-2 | CASSLEAGLGNEQFF
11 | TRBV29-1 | CSVEAVDTQYF
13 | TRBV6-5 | CASSPTPNSPLHF
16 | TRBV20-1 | CSARGLAGGLTDTQYF
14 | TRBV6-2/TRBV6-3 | CASRGHGGVYEQYF
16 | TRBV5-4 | CASSAHPGLSTDTQYF
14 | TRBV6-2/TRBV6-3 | CASSPSYSNQPQHF
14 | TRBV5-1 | CASSLWGIQETQYF
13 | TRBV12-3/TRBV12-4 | CASRGTVNQPQHF
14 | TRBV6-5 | CASSPEDPVQKLFF
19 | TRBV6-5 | CASSYVAGPTSANTGELFF
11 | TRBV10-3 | CAIRSTDTQYF
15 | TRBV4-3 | CASSQGLDSHNEQFF
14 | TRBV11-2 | CASSFDRTTDTQYF
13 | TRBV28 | CASERQLNQPQHF
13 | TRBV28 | CASRSDSSYEQYF
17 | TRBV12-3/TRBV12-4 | CASSYSYPPTGNEKLFF
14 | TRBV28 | CASSLVSRTYEQYF
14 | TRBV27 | CASSLQGAKNIQYF
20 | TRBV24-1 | CATQGVRDPQLAGGQDTQYF
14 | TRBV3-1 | CASSPPTGEETQYF
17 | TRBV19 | CASSMGGSGSSYNEQFF
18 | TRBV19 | CASSRRPGTGAGANVLTF
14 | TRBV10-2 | CASSESRGGSEAFF
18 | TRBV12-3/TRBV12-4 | CASSTRTSGSGVGETQYF
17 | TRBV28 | CASSPSQARANNSPLHF
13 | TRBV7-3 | CASSQQALGTQYF
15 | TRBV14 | CASSLGQLMNTEAFF
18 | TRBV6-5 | CASSSFSLGASYNSPLHF
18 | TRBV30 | CAWSVAGLAGVKGSEQYF
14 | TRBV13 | CASGGGPMNTEAFF
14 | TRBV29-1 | CSASGRDSYNEQFF
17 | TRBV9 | CASSGTSGGRSAGELFF
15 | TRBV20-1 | CSAREPGLSGSPLHF
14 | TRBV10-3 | CAIRRRDSHNEQFF
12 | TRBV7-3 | CASSLTGDTQYF
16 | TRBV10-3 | CAISVQAGEAYNEQFF
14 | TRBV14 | CASSHGGPNTEAFF
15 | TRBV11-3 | CASSRDHVGEDTQYF
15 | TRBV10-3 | CAISGGGGSTDTQYF
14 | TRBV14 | CASSPLGLEETQYF
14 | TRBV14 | CASSHRGLGTEAFF
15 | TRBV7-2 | CASSLGGSGGYEQYF
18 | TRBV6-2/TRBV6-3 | CASSPLWGGGPNYNEQFF